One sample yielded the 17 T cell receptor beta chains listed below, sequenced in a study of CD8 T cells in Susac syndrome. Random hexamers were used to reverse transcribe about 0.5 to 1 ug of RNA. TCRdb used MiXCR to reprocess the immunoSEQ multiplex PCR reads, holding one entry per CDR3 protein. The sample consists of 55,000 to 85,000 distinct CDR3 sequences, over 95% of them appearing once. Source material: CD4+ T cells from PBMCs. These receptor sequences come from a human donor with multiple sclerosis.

CDR3 residues: CASSSDREAGANVLTF. In nucleotides, the CDR3 is TGCGCCAGCAGCTCCGACAGGGAGGCTGGGGCCAACGTCCTGACTTTC. V and J are TRBV5-1 and TRBJ2-6; a weak D match, TRBD1 (7 bases). The germline V gene encodes CDR1 SGHRS and CDR2 YFSETQ. CDR3 size: 16 residues. The germline V and J ends were trimmed by 3 bases and 2 bases, with 12 bases remaining between them.

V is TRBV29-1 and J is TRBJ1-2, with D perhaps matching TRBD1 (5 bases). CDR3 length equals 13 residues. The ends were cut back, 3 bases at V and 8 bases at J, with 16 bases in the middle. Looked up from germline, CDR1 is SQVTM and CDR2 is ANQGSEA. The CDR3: CSVDAGVLGGYTF. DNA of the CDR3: TGCAGCGTTGACGCGGGGGTGCTAGGCGGCTACACCTTC.

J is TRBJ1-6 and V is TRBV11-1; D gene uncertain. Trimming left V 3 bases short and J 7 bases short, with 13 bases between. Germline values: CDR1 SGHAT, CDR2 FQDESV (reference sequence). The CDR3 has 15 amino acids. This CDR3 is CASSFTPGDNSPLHF. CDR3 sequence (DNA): TGTGCCAGCAGCTTCACCCCAGGTGACAATTCACCCCTCCACTTT.

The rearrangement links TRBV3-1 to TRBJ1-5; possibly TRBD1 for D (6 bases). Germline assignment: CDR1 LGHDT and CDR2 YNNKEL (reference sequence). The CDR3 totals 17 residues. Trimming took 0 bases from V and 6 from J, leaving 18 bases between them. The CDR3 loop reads CASSQDSGGGGTQPQHF. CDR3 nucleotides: TGTGCCAGCAGCCAAGATTCGGGCGGGGGGGGCACTCAGCCCCAGCATTTT.

CDR3 coding DNA: TGCGCCAGCAGCTTTGAAGGCGGCAGGAATGAAAAACTGTTTTTT. This encodes CASSFEGGRNEKLFF. The V call is TRBV5-1, the J call TRBJ1-4; D call uncertain. This CDR3 has 15 amino acids. Between the trimmed V and J ends, which lost 2 bases and 5 bases, there was a span of 13 bases. Germline-derived CDR1 and CDR2 are SGHRS and YFSETQ.

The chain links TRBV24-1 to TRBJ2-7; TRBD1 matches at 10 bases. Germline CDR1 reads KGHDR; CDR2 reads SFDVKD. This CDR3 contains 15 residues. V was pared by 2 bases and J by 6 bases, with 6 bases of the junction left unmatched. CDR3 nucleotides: TGTGCCACCAGTGATTCCCGGGACAGGGGAGTCGAGCAGTACTTC. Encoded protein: CATSDSRDRGVEQYF.

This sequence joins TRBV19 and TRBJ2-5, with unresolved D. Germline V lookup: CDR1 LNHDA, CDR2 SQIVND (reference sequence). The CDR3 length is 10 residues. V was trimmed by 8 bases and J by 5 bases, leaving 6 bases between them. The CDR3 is CASHGETQYF. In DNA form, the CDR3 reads TGTGCCAGTCATGGTGAGACCCAGTACTTC.

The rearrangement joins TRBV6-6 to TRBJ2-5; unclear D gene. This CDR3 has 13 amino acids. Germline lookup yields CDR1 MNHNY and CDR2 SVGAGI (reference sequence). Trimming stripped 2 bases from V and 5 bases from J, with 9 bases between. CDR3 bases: TGTGCCAGCAGTTACGAAGCGTTGGAGACCCAGTACTTC. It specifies CASSYEALETQYF.

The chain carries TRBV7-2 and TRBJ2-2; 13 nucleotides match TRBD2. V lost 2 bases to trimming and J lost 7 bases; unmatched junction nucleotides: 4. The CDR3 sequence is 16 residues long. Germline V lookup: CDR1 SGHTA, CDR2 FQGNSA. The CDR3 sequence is CASSLLGLAGSGELFF. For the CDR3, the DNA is TGTGCCAGCAGCTTATTGGGACTAGCGGGGAGCGGGGAGCTGTTTTTT.

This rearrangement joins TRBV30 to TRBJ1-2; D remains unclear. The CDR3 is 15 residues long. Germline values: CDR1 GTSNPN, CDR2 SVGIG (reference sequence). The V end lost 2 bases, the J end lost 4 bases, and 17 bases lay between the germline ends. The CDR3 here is CAWSRRERYSYGYTF. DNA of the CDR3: TGTGCCTGGAGTAGGAGGGAACGTTACAGCTATGGCTACACCTTC.

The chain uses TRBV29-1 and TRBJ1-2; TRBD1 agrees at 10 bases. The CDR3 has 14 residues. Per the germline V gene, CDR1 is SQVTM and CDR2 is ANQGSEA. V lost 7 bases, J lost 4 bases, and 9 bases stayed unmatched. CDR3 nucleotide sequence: TGCAGCGCTAGTATGGGACAGGGGAGCTATGGCTACACCTTC. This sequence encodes CSASMGQGSYGYTF.

The CDR3 is CASSWDKNTEAFF. The CDR3 coding sequence is TGTGCCAGCAGCTGGGACAAAAACACTGAAGCTTTCTTT. The gene calls are TRBV5-4 and TRBJ1-1; maybe TRBD1 (6 bases). The CDR3 length is 13 residues. V was pared by 3 bases and J by 2 bases, with 8 bases between. Per the germline V gene, CDR1 is SGHNT and CDR2 is YYREEE (reference sequence).

The CDR3 here is CATSDTNTGELFF. The CDR3 region has the DNA TGTGCCACCAGTGACACGAACACCGGGGAGCTGTTTTTT. The chain joins TRBV24-1 to TRBJ2-2; D remains ambiguous. Trimming cost V 4 bases and J 0 bases, with 2 bases left between them. This CDR3 has 13 residues. Germline V CDR1 and CDR2: KGHDR, SFDVKD.

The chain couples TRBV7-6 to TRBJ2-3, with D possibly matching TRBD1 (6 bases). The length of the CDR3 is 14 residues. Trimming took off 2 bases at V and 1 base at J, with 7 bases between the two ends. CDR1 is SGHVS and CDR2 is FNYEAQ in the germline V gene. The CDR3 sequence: CASSLQGRTDTQYF. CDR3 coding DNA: TGTGCCAGCAGCTTACAGGGGCGCACAGATACGCAGTATTTT.

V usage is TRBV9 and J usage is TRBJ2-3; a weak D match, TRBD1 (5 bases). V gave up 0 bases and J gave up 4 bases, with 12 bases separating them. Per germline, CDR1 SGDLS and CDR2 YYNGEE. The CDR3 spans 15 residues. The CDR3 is CASSVDVRVADTQYF. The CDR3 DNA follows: TGTGCCAGCAGCGTAGATGTCAGGGTGGCAGATACGCAGTATTTT.

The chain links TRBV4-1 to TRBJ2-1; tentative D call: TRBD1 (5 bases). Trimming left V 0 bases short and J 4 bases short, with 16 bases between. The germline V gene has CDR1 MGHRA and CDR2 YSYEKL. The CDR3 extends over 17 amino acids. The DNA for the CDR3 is TGCGCCAGCAGCCAAGACGCCTCCAGGCAGGGTTACAATGAGCAGTTCTTC. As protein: CASSQDASRQGYNEQFF.

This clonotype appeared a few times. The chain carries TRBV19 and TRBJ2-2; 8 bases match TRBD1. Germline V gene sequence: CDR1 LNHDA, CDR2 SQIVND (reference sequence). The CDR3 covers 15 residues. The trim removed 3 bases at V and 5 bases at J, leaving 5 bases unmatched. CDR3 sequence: CASSIDRGGTGELFF. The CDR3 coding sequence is TGTGCCAGTAGTATCGACAGGGGAGGAACCGGGGAGCTGTTTTTT.